These T cell receptor beta chains were read from a single sample in a study of cytomegalovirus exposure and HLA in healthy donors. Assay used: immunoSEQ multiplex PCR; TCRdb lists only in-frame clones, some missing. The sample lists about 190,000 clones, 70% to 80% occurring once. Material for sequencing was PBMCs. All receptors derive from a woman in her forties or fifties in good health and CMV-seronegative. CDR3s include the opening cysteine and the closing phenylalanine or tryptophan. A D gene is named only where the DNA matches it firmly. Clone size is given for some rows only: seen once, a few or many times, or a class if the clone is expanded.

J	V	D	size	DNA	CDR3
TRBJ1-1	TRBV23-1	.	.	TGCGCCAGCAGTCAAGGGCAGGGGAACACTGAAGCTTTCTTT	CASSQGQGNTEAFF
TRBJ1-5	TRBV19	.	.	TGTGCCTCAGGGAGGTACAATCAGCCCCAGCATTTT	CASGRYNQPQHF
TRBJ1-2	TRBV4-3	TRBD1	.	TGCGCCAGCAGCCAAGACTTCCGGGACAGCCTTAACTATGGCTACACCTTC	CASSQDFRDSLNYGYTF
TRBJ1-4	TRBV5-1	TRBD1	.	TGCGCCAGCAGTCAGGCAGGGGGCGCAGGGGAAAAACTGTTTTTT	CASSQAGGAGEKLFF
TRBJ2-2	TRBV5-4	.	once	TGTGCCAGCAGCTTCGGACAGAACCTGAACACCGGGGAGCTGTTTTTT	CASSFGQNLNTGELFF
TRBJ2-1	TRBV4-3	TRBD2	.	TGCGCCAGCAGCCAAGAGGATCTAGCGGGGGGGCGGGTTGAGCAGTTCTTC	CASSQEDLAGGRVEQFF
TRBJ2-1	TRBV7-2	TRBD1	once	TGTGCCAGCCCCCGGATCGGACAGGCATACAATGAGCAGTTCTTC	CASPRIGQAYNEQFF
TRBJ2-7	TRBV6-1	TRBD2	.	TGTGCCAGCAGTGCTCTAGCGGGATCCCCCTACGAGCAGTACTTC	CASSALAGSPYEQYF
TRBJ2-5	TRBV19	TRBD2	once	TGTGCCAGCGCCACCCCGGGACTAGCGGGAAGGGAGACCCAGTACTTC	CASATPGLAGRETQYF
TRBJ2-5	TRBV5-4	.	.	TGTGCCAGCAGCCGCAGGGGAGACCAAGAGACCCAGTACTTC	CASSRRGDQETQYF
TRBJ1-3	TRBV2	TRBD1	.	TGTGCCAGCAGACTAACAGGGGGCGGCGGTGGAAACACCATATATTTT	CASRLTGGGGGNTIYF
TRBJ2-1	TRBV9	.	.	TGTGCCAGCAGCGTAGCTCCCCCGGGGAGCAATGAGCAGTTCTTC	CASSVAPPGSNEQFF
TRBJ2-7	TRBV5-6	.	.	TGTGCCAGCAGCTTGGGACAGGTAGAGCAGTACTTC	CASSLGQVEQYF
TRBJ1-5	TRBV19	.	.	TGTGCCAGTGCCGGGGGGAGAAGTTATAGCAATCAGCCCCAGCATTTT	CASAGGRSYSNQPQHF
TRBJ2-3	TRBV6-6	TRBD1	.	TGTGCCAGCAGTTCCGGACAGGGATCCACAGATACGCAGTATTTT	CASSSGQGSTDTQYF
TRBJ1-5	TRBV27	.	.	TGTGCCAGCAGTTCCACCCCCCCCCGGGGTCTGCAGCCCCAGCATTTT	CASSSTPPRGLQPQHF
TRBJ2-1	TRBV5-1	TRBD2	few	TGCGCCAGCAGCGGAGGACTAGCGGGGAGCTCCTACAATGAGCAGTTCTTC	CASSGGLAGSSYNEQFF
TRBJ2-1	TRBV7-9	.	.	TGTGCCAGCAGCCTACTTGAAATCCGCTCCTACAATGAGCAGTTCTTC	CASSLLEIRSYNEQFF
TRBJ1-4	TRBV27	TRBD1	.	TGTGCCAGCAGTCCAGGGGGGTCTCGGGGTGAAAAACTGTTTTTT	CASSPGGSRGEKLFF
TRBJ1-2	TRBV4-1	.	few	TGCGCCAGCAGCCACTACCAAGACAGTAACTATGGCTACACCTTC	CASSHYQDSNYGYTF
TRBJ1-6	TRBV5-1	.	.	TGCGCCAGCAGCTTGGCGGGGGGATCACCCCTCCACTTT	CASSLAGGSPLHF
TRBJ1-2	TRBV28	.	.	TGTGCCAGCATTCAGCAGGACAGAAACTATGGCTACACCTTC	CASIQQDRNYGYTF
TRBJ2-7	TRBV5-6	.	few	TGTGCCAGCAGCTCTTCCTACGAGCAGTACTTC	CASSSSYEQYF
TRBJ2-2	TRBV15	.	.	TGTGCCACCAGCAGATCACAGGGAGGGGAGCTGTTTTTT	CATSRSQGGELFF
TRBJ1-2	TRBV4-1	.	.	TGCGCCAGCAGCCAAGAAGTAGGGGTCTATGGCTACACCTTC	CASSQEVGVYGYTF
TRBJ1-5	TRBV5-1	TRBD1	.	TGCGCCAGCAGCTTGAGGAGGGGGCCCAAAGACAGACATCAGCCCCAGCATTTT	CASSLRRGPKDRHQPQHF
TRBJ2-3	TRBV9	TRBD2	.	TGTGCCAGCAGCGTAGAAAGCGGGGGAGGCACAGATACGCAGTATTTT	CASSVESGGGTDTQYF
TRBJ1-1	TRBV4-1	.	few	TGCGCCAGCAGCCAAGGATTGGGGGGAATGAACACTGAAGCTTTCTTT	CASSQGLGGMNTEAFF
TRBJ2-3	TRBV28	TRBD1	.	TGTGCCAGCAGCCTTCGTACAGGGGGTCCCTCAGATACGCAGTATTTT	CASSLRTGGPSDTQYF
TRBJ2-5	TRBV9	.	.	TGTGCCAGCAGCAAGGGAGACAGGAACGAAGAGACCCAGTACTTC	CASSKGDRNEETQYF
TRBJ2-1	TRBV15	.	.	TGTGCCACCAGCAGGTCCTTAGCGGAGCAGTTCTTC	CATSRSLAEQFF
TRBJ2-1	TRBV7-2	.	.	TGTGCCAGCAGCTTCCAGGGGGGCAATGAGCAGTTCTTC	CASSFQGGNEQFF
TRBJ1-2	TRBV29-1	TRBD1	.	TGCAGCGTACCATCCCCGGGACAGGGGGTGGGCTATGGCTACACCTTC	CSVPSPGQGVGYGYTF